This TCR beta chain was documented in a study of T cell repertoires in cytomegalovirus infection. Study background: The public TCR beta signatures pointed to both CMV infection and matching HLA type.

The table lists this clonotype with many counts. As yet, its antigen is unknown. The CDR3 is made up of 16 amino acids. CDR1 MNHEY and CDR2 SVGEGT come from the germline V gene. Between the trimmed V and J ends, which lost 6 bases and 10 bases, there was a span of 27 bases. TCRdb fed the reads into MiXCR, producing one record per CDR3 protein. Of around 440,000 distinct CDR3 sequences listed, about 11% were seen once; the top ten hold about a tenth. Whole-study findings and limits: HLA-C-restricted, CMV-specific TCR beta clonotypes were dominant ex vivo. Summed frequency of public TCR beta families distinguished CMV carriers with the relevant HLA.

J is TRBJ1-1 and V is TRBV6-2 or TRBV6-3; D perhaps matches TRBD1 (5 bases). This sequence originates from a human donor in good health (CMV status not recorded). Some clones in this sample may be carry-over from other donors' samples. Source material: PBMCs. The CDR3 spells CASSHPTGTAPVGAFF. DNA of the CDR3: TGTGCCAGCAGCCACCCCACAGGTACTGCCCCTGTTGGAGCTTTCTTT.